Detailed here is one TCR beta chain. The TCRbeta library incorporated unique molecular identifiers. Each CDR3 protein is one row after TCRdb ran MiXCR on the PCR reads. The repertoire holds roughly 610,000 distinct CDR3 sequences, with under 12% as singletons. This CDR3 contains 15 residues. V was cut by 2 bases and J by 10 bases, with 15 bases left in between. This sample was taken from a study of T-cell reconstitution after alpha-beta-depleted transplantation in children. This receptor was obtained from a human donor who donated a stem cell graft to a child with acute myeloid leukemia. The chain has TRBV12-3 or TRBV12-4 and TRBJ1-6; the D gene is possibly TRBD1 (5 bases). Here the sequenced sample was PBMCs from the stem cell graft donor, taken from the stem cell graft. CDR3 nucleotide sequence: TGTGCCAGCAGTTTACAGGGCCCCTTGAGATCACCCCTCCACTTT. It encodes CASSLQGPLRSPLHF.